Here is one T cell receptor beta chain with its context. Trimming took 2 bases from V and 8 from J; bases not matched to a gene: 6. CDR3 length: 14 amino acids. This specimen comes from a study of blood T cells in healthy people across ages. For the second PCR, which ran for about 6 to 11 cycles, a sample-barcoded 5' primer and a J-beta primer mix were used. Using its own MiXCR run on the 5' RACE reads, TCRdb lists one record per CDR3 protein. Among hundreds of thousands of distinct CDR3 sequences listed, about 52% were seen once. The source of this sequence is a woman aged 55-70 years in good health. V gene TRBV12-3 or TRBV12-4 combines with J gene TRBJ2-1; 7 nucleotides line up with TRBD2. The sample comprised blood. CDR3 nucleotides: TGTGCCAGCAGTTTAAGGCGGGAGATGGATGAGCAGTTCTTC. Protein product: CASSLRREMDEQFF.